This TCR beta chain was found in a study of T-cell reconstitution after alpha-beta-depleted transplantation in children. During its preparation, the TCRbeta library received unique molecular identifiers. TCRdb ran MiXCR on the PCR reads and lists one entry per CDR3 protein. The repertoire holds 200,000 to 300,000 distinct CDR3 sequences, with about 23% as singletons. This clonotype has only a few counts. What it recognizes is unknown. Germline loops: CDR1 SQVTM, CDR2 ANQGSEA. The CDR3 spans 15 residues. Deletions cut 3 bases from V and 6 bases from J, with 17 bases between. Overall study findings and caveats: After transplant, high TCRbeta diversity at day 60 in some patients arose from surviving recipient T cells and thymic progenitors. Diversity and T-cell counts at one year after transplant derived mostly from new T cells. By about two months after transplant, alpha-beta T cells reportedly arose from several hundred graft clones that had expanded.

The sequence was collected from a girl aged 2-10 years with Fanconi anemia, due to receive a stem cell transplant. The material was PBMCs, obtained before TCRalphabeta/CD19-depleted stem cell transplant. The chain is built from TRBV29-1 and TRBJ2-2; a weak D match, TRBD1 (5 bases). CDR3 loop: CSVDGIGEQSGELFF. The CDR3 DNA reads TGCAGCGTTGATGGGATAGGGGAACAATCCGGGGAGCTGTTTTTT.